Listed here are 22 T cell receptor beta chains from one sample, sequenced in a study of CD8 T cells in ankylosing spondylitis. The study's findings and limits: A TCR beta motif of roughly eight highly homologous variants seemed to mark ankylosing spondylitis blood.

TCRdb used MiXCR to reprocess the 5' RACE reads, holding one entry per CDR3 protein. The table has about 220,000 distinct CDR3 sequences, 18% seen once. No antigen has been identified for these receptors. The sequenced material came from blood, either unsorted or a sorted T cell fraction (not recorded which). These receptors came from a male donor with ankylosing spondylitis.

A remark on this clonotype: Since the CDR3 does not end with the conserved phenylalanine or tryptophan, this likely comes from a read error. The V call is TRBV19, the J call TRBJ2-1; no clear D gene. Trimming removed 1 base at V and 9 bases at J, with 7 bases between. CDR1 is LNHDA, CDR2 SQIVND, per germline (reference sequence). The CDR3 is made up of 12 amino acids. CDR3 residues: CASSIGVGEQFL. The CDR3 coding sequence is TGTGCCAGTAGTATAGGGGTGGGTGAGCAGTTCCTC.

The rearrangement links TRBV21-1 to TRBJ2-1; the tabulated D call, TRBD1, remains unverified against the DNA. TRBV21-1 is described as a pseudogene. The CDR3 is made up of 17 amino acids. In DNA form, the CDR3 reads TGTGCCAGCAGCAAAGCGCAGGGACAGGGTGGGTTACATGAGCAGTTCTTC. Its protein is CASSKAQGQGGLHEQFF.

The gene calls are TRBV7-6 and TRBJ2-5; TRBD2 aligns across 9 bases. V shed 5 bases, J shed 5 bases, and the junction held 27 bases outside the gene matches. Per the germline V gene, CDR1 is SGHVS and CDR2 is FNYEAQ. This CDR3 has 21 amino acids. The CDR3 reads CASSPGGTSGPRTTVGETQYF. In DNA form, the CDR3 reads TGTGCCAGCAGCCCAGGGGGAACTAGCGGGCCCCGCACCACAGTTGGGGAGACCCAGTACTTC.

This clonotype was picked up a small number of times. V usage is TRBV5-5 and J usage is TRBJ1-3; 7 bases align to TRBD1. The germline V gene has CDR1 SGHKS and CDR2 YYEKEE (reference sequence). The CDR3 loop spans 15 amino acids. Germline trimming cut 4 bases from V and 4 bases from J; bases unmatched to any gene: 8. CDR3 sequence reads: CASSLPTGTGNTIYF. CDR3 DNA sequence: TGTGCCAGCAGCCTCCCGACAGGGACCGGAAACACCATATATTTT.

The V call is TRBV6-4, the J call TRBJ2-2; no reliable D call. The CDR3 extends over 12 amino acids. V shed 2 bases and J shed 4 bases, with 2 bases lying between them. The germline CDR1 and CDR2 sequences are MRHNA and SNTAGT. The CDR3: CASSDGTGELFF. DNA for the CDR3: TGTGCCAGCAGTGACGGCACCGGGGAGCTGTTTTTT.

This chain uses TRBV20-1 with TRBJ2-7; D is unresolved. The germline gives CDR1 DFQATT, CDR2 SNEGSKA (reference sequence). V lost 3 bases to trimming and J lost 3 bases, with 15 bases between them. The CDR3 has 14 residues. CDR3 loop: CSASQRNLGYEQYF. The DNA for the CDR3 is TGCAGTGCTAGCCAGAGGAATCTGGGCTACGAGCAGTACTTC.

This clonotype was counted only a few times. This sequence joins TRBV7-9 and TRBJ1-1; D not certain. V lost 4 bases and J lost 0, with 6 bases in between. Germline CDR1 is SEHNR and CDR2 is FQNEAQ (reference sequence). The CDR3 runs to 13 residues. The CDR3 spells CASSSALNTEAFF. CDR3 DNA sequence: TGTGCCAGCAGCTCGGCCCTGAACACTGAAGCTTTCTTT.

CDR3 loop: CSARVSYDYNTGELFF. Here the CDR3 DNA reads TGCAGTGCTAGAGTATCCTACGACTACAACACCGGGGAGCTGTTTTTT. The V gene is TRBV20-1, the J gene TRBJ2-2; tentative D call: TRBD2 (5 bases). Trimming removed 1 base from V and 2 bases from J, with 14 bases in between. The CDR3 has 16 amino acids. The germline CDR1 and CDR2 sequences are DFQATT and SNEGSKA (reference sequence).

This clonotype has more than one count but fewer than ten. The rearrangement joins TRBV4-1 to TRBJ2-7; 9 bases agree with TRBD1. This CDR3 contains 16 residues. V lost 1 base and J lost 4; bases outside the gene matches: 8. CDR1 is MGHRA and CDR2 is YSYEKL in the germline V gene. DNA for the CDR3: TGCGCCAGCAGCCAAGCCTATGGGGGGACAGGGTACGAGCAGTACTTC. Translating gives CASSQAYGGTGYEQYF.

This chain connects TRBV4-1 to TRBJ2-7, with D unclear. With 1 base removed from V and 2 bases from J, the gap between germline ends came to 12 bases. This CDR3 is built from 15 residues. The germline gives CDR1 MGHRA, CDR2 YSYEKL. CDR3: CASSQAFPGTYEQYF. The CDR3, as DNA: TGCGCCAGCAGCCAAGCCTTCCCCGGAACCTACGAGCAGTACTTC.

This clonotype showed up just a few times. The chain employs TRBV3-1 and TRBJ2-7, with D possibly being TRBD2 (5 bases). The CDR3 has 15 residues. Germline V CDR1 and CDR2: LGHDT, YNNKEL (reference sequence). Trimming removed 3 bases at V and 0 bases at J, with 12 bases between. Here the CDR3 reads CASSHVWESSYEQYF. Here the CDR3 DNA reads TGTGCCAGCAGCCATGTATGGGAGAGCTCCTACGAGCAGTACTTC.

This clonotype was seen a handful of times. The chain joins TRBV12-3 or TRBV12-4 to TRBJ2-7; perhaps TRBD1 as D (5 bases). The CDR3 covers 12 residues. Trimming pared 3 bases from V and 9 bases from J, leaving 12 bases between. The CDR3 sequence: CASSFPGFVQYF. The DNA for the CDR3 is TGTGCCAGCAGTTTTCCAGGGTTCGTGCAGTACTTC.

The V gene is TRBV20-1, the J gene TRBJ2-7; 12 positions agree with TRBD2. The germline CDR1 and CDR2 sequences are DFQATT and SNEGSKA (reference sequence). The CDR3 extends over 15 amino acids. The trim removed 5 bases at V and 6 bases at J, leaving 11 bases unmatched. CDR3 residues: CSAARLGLAGPEQYF. The CDR3 DNA reads TGCAGTGCTGCGAGACTAGGACTAGCGGGACCCGAGCAGTACTTC.

This clonotype has just a few counts. V is TRBV15 and J is TRBJ2-7; D may correspond to TRBD1 or TRBD2 (5 bases each). Between the trimmed V and J ends, which lost 5 bases and 6 bases, there was a span of 14 bases. There are 13 residues in the CDR3. From germline, CDR1 is LNHNV and CDR2 YYDKDF (reference sequence). The CDR3 DNA sequence: TGTGCCACCAGCGCTGGTGAAGGGACCGAGCAGTACTTC. Translation: CATSAGEGTEQYF.

This clonotype was detected ten times or more. The chain uses TRBV29-1 and TRBJ2-2; possible D gene TRBD1, 6 bases. The V and J ends lost 7 bases and 3 bases respectively, with 12 bases between them. The CDR3 consists of 13 residues. From germline, CDR1 is SQVTM and CDR2 ANQGSEA. CDR3 sequence: CSGVQGYTGELFF. Here the CDR3 DNA reads TGCAGCGGGGTACAGGGTTACACCGGGGAGCTGTTTTTT.

The V call is TRBV4-1, the J call TRBJ2-3; tentatively, D is TRBD1 or TRBD2 (6 bases each). V lost 0 bases, J lost 2 bases, and 9 bases lay in between. Germline values: CDR1 MGHRA, CDR2 YSYEKL. The CDR3 covers 15 residues. This chain's CDR3 is CASSQDRGATDTQYF. The CDR3 DNA reads TGCGCCAGCAGCCAAGATAGGGGGGCCACAGATACGCAGTATTTT.

CDR3 sequence (DNA): TGCGCCAGCAGCCAAGGTGTTGACTCAAACAATGAGCAGTTCTTC. Translation gives CASSQGVDSNNEQFF. The V and J genes are TRBV4-3 and TRBJ2-1; D gene uncertain. CDR1 and CDR2 from the germline V gene are LGHNA and YSLEER. The CDR3 consists of 15 residues. Trimming left V 1 base short and J 5 bases short, with 12 bases between.

The chain combines TRBV30 with TRBJ2-1; D is uncertain. CDR1 GTSNPN and CDR2 SVGIG come from the germline V gene (reference sequence). V dropped 0 bases and J dropped 6 bases, with 3 bases sitting between them. CDR3 length: 11 amino acids. The CDR3 protein is CAWSVINEQFF. In DNA, the CDR3 is TGTGCCTGGAGTGTAATCAATGAGCAGTTCTTC.

V gene TRBV6-2 or TRBV6-3 combines with J gene TRBJ1-1; the D gene is possibly TRBD1 (5 bases). This CDR3 comprises 15 residues. V was pared by 6 bases and J by 0 bases, with 14 bases between. From germline, CDR1 is MNHEY and CDR2 SVGEGT. CDR3 residues: CASSPRTKMNTEAFF. CDR3 DNA sequence: TGTGCCAGCAGCCCCAGGACAAAAATGAACACTGAAGCTTTCTTT.

The chain employs TRBV21-1 and TRBJ1-5. TRBV21-1 is flagged as a pseudogene. The CDR3 consists of 16 residues. CDR3 in amino acids: CASSPRAGGPNQPQHF. CDR3 DNA sequence: TGTGCCAGCAGCCCCCGCGCGGGGGGACCCAATCAGCCCCAGCATTTT.

The CDR3 nucleotides are TGTGCCAGCAGCCTACCCCGGGGCGTCGAGACCCAGTACTTC. Its translation: CASSLPRGVETQYF. The chain joins TRBV3-1 to TRBJ2-5; D tentatively reads TRBD1 or TRBD2 (5 bases each). V was pared by 4 bases and J by 5 bases, with 14 bases between. The CDR3 length is 14 residues. CDR1 and CDR2 from the germline V gene are LGHDT and YNNKEL (reference sequence).

This clonotype was seen more than once but under ten times. The gene calls are TRBV7-8 and TRBJ2-2, with TRBD2 as a possible D gene (6 bases). The V and J ends lost 5 bases and 5 bases respectively, with 21 bases between them. Germline values: CDR1 SGHVS, CDR2 FQNEAQ. The CDR3 is made up of 17 amino acids. The CDR3 sequence is CASSGRDLLTPTGELFF. The CDR3 nucleotides read TGTGCCAGCAGCGGACGGGACTTATTAACACCGACCGGGGAGCTGTTTTTT.